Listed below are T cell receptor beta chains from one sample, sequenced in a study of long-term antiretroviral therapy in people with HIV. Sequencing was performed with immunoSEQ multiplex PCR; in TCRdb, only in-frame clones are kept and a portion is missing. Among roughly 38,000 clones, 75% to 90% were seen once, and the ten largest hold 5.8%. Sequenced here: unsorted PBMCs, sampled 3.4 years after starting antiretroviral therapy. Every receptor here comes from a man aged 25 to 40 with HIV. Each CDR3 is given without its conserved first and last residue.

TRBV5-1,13,ASSLSRVGNTEAF
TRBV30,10,AWSPRRDGYT
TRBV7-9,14,ASSLQGSGNTGELF
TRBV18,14,ASSPVGQGGTGELF
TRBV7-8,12,ASSLPEAPDTQY
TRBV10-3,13,AISEKLAGVYGYT
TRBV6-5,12,AIRRGGLNTEAF
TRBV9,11,ASNTGQTGELF
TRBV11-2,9,ASSPSSEQY
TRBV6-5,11,AAGQGGTYEQY
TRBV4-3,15,ASSLGLAGGRRETQY
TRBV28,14,ASSLSRVGRNYGYT
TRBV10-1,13,ASSAGLAGPDTQY
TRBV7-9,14,ASSPRGRSSYNEQF
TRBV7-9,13,ASETTSGPEGEQY
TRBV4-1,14,ASSHPGTANTGELF
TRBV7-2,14,ASSSRSASSGNTIY
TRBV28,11,ASSPGTGALQY
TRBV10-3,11,AIMGQGYNEQF
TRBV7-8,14,ASSRLWAGDSDTQY
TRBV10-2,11,ASSAGPSYEQY
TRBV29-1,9,SARDNYEQY
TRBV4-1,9,ASSRGGELF
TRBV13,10,ASRGLANEQF
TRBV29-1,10,SVGLPRDTQY
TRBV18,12,ASSPGTSNQPQH
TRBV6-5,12,ASSTTGMNTEAF
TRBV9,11,ASSVGASSEQY
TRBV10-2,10,ASSLAGETQY